This T cell receptor beta chain was recorded in a study of blood T cell repertoires in COVID-19. Study as a whole: The study drew acute and convalescent COVID-19 samples from the United States, Italy and Spain. From T cells, B-cell-depleted T cells, or PBMCs came the material, which was cDNA or gDNA.

This CDR3 contains 12 residues. Germline V gene lookup returns CDR1 MGHDK and CDR2 SYGVNS. Between the trimmed V and J ends, which lost 2 bases and 12 bases, there was a span of 10 bases. Per the authors' pipeline: Using reference gene primer amplification, nucleated cell counts were estimated. Data came from immunoSEQ multiplex PCR; TCRdb stores just in-frame clones and leaves some out. The D gene and trimming were derived from the DNA, and the V and J assignments and clone size from that table. The sample lists 170,000 or so clones; around 86% were seen once. In Seattle, patients joined the study during active infection and were tracked longitudinally.

The TCR was taken from a man in his 60s with COVID-19, enrolled during active disease. Sequenced material: peripheral blood. This sequence joins TRBV25-1 and TRBJ1-4; D not certain. CDR3 residues: CASSEPHRELFF. In DNA form, the CDR3 reads TGTGCCAGCAGTGAACCCCATCGGGAACTGTTTTTT.